One and the same sample provided the 9 T cell receptor beta chains below, sequenced in a study of cytomegalovirus exposure and HLA in healthy donors. PCR primers comprised 60 Vbeta and 13 Jbeta primers. Sequencing was performed with immunoSEQ multiplex PCR; in TCRdb, only in-frame clones are kept and a portion is missing. The table has approximately 220,000 clones, 76% seen once. Sequenced material: PBMCs. The receptors derive from a man between 18 and 35 years old in good health and CMV-seronegative.

The gene calls are TRBV27 and TRBJ2-1; the match to TRBD1 covers 7 bases. Germline-derived CDR1 and CDR2 are MNHEY and SMNVEV (reference sequence). The length of the CDR3 is 17 residues. Trimming took 5 bases from V and 7 from J; bases not matched to a gene: 17. CDR3: CASSLPLQGDGWNEQFF. CDR3 in DNA: TGTGCCAGCAGTCTCCCCCTTCAGGGGGACGGGTGGAATGAGCAGTTCTTC.

This sequence joins TRBV6-6 and TRBJ2-7; TRBD2 aligns across 7 bases. J lost 6 bases, V lost 2 bases, and 7 bases had no gene match. CDR1 is MNHNY and CDR2 is SVGAGI in the germline V gene (reference sequence). This CDR3 is 14 amino acids long. CDR3 loop: CASSYGGSPLEQYF. The CDR3 coding sequence is TGTGCCAGCAGTTACGGCGGGAGCCCCCTCGAGCAGTACTTC.

J is TRBJ2-1 and V is TRBV5-4; 14 positions match TRBD2. The CDR3 consists of 17 residues. With 2 bases clipped from V and 5 bases from J, the junction kept 6 bases outside the gene matches. Germline CDR1 reads SGHNT; CDR2 reads YYREEE (reference sequence). The DNA of the CDR3 is TGTGCCAGCAGCTTTAAAACGGGACTAGCGGGAGACAATGAGCAGTTCTTC. It specifies CASSFKTGLAGDNEQFF.

The genes are TRBV27 and TRBJ2-1, with TRBD2 matching 7 bases. Germline V gene data show CDR1 as MNHEY and CDR2 as SMNVEV (reference sequence). J gave up 8 bases and V 3 bases, and 1 base lay outside the gene matches. The CDR3 is made up of 12 amino acids. In nucleotides, the CDR3 is TGTGCCAGCAGTTTGGGGAGGGATGAGCAGTTCTTC. It is translated as CASSLGRDEQFF.

This clone appeared a single time. The J gene is TRBJ2-2, the V gene TRBV6-5; a weak D match, TRBD2 (5 bases). CDR3 length: 16 residues. Per germline, CDR1 MNHEY and CDR2 SVGAGI. Trimming stripped 3 bases from V and 0 bases from J, with 11 bases between. The CDR3 DNA is TGTGCCAGCAGTTATACTAGTACACCGAACACCGGGGAGCTGTTTTTT. It codes for CASSYTSTPNTGELFF.

This clone was counted once. This chain uses TRBV27 with TRBJ1-1, with unresolved D. There are 13 residues in the CDR3. V lost 3 bases to trimming and J lost 1 base, with 6 bases between them. The V gene's germline CDR1 is MNHEY and CDR2 SMNVEV (reference sequence). The CDR3 reads CASSLQANTEAFF. CDR3 DNA sequence: TGTGCCAGCAGTTTGCAGGCGAACACTGAAGCTTTCTTT.

The rearrangement links TRBV7-2 to TRBJ2-2, with TRBD2 matching 13 bases. The CDR3 has 17 residues. Trimming cost V 5 bases and J 4 bases; bases outside gene matches: 7. CDR1 and CDR2 from the germline V gene are SGHTA and FQGNSA. As DNA, the CDR3 is TGTGCCAGCAGCCGACGACTAGCGGGAGGCCCCACCGGGGAGCTGTTTTTT. Its translation is CASSRRLAGGPTGELFF.

The genes are TRBV7-9 and TRBJ2-5; the match to TRBD2 covers 7 bases. CDR3 length: 15 residues. Germline trimming cut 5 bases from V and 5 bases from J; bases unmatched to any gene: 11. Germline values: CDR1 SEHNR, CDR2 FQNEAQ (reference sequence). CDR3 in amino acids: CASSLLRGVGETQYF. DNA for the CDR3: TGTGCCAGCAGCCTCCTCCGGGGGGTGGGGGAGACCCAGTACTTC.

The chain joins TRBV5-6 to TRBJ2-7; no firm D call. The CDR3 is 14 amino acids. Trimming left V 3 bases short and J 1 base short, with 11 bases between. Germline V CDR1 and CDR2: SGHDT, YYEEEE. The chain's CDR3 is CASSSVSESYEQYF. The CDR3 DNA follows: TGTGCCAGCAGCTCGGTAAGCGAGTCCTACGAGCAGTACTTC. The full variable domain, in which reference TRBV5-6 and TRBJ2-7 provide the parts outside the CDR3, is DAGVTQSPTHLIKTRGQQVTLRCSPKSGHDTVSWYQQALGQGPQFIFQYYEEEERQRGNFPDRFSGHQFPNYSSELNVNALLLGDSALYLCASSSVSESYEQYFGPGTRLTVT.